The following is a TCR beta chain sequence with its context. Its antigen is not known. The CDR3 consists of 13 residues. V lost 5 bases to trimming and J lost 8 bases, with 14 bases between them. CDR1 and CDR2 from the germline V gene are SGHRS and YFSETQ. Preparing the TCRbeta library involved the use of unique molecular identifiers. TCRdb reanalysed the PCR reads using MiXCR and keeps one entry per CDR3 protein. The table has a few hundred thousand distinct CDR3 sequences, roughly 27% seen once. The sample belongs to a study of T-cell reconstitution after alpha-beta-depleted transplantation in children. Study findings and constraints: There were reportedly several hundred expanded graft clones from which alpha-beta T cells came about two months after transplant. There were some patients whose high TCRbeta diversity at day 60 came from surviving recipient T cells and thymic progenitors. At the one-year point after transplant, T-cell counts and TCRbeta diversity were found to come mostly from T cells that had been newly produced.

Sample: PBMCs, taken before TCRalphabeta/CD19-depleted stem cell transplant. This chain links TRBV5-1 with TRBJ2-4, with TRBD2 as a possible D gene (5 bases). The clonotype was recovered from a boy younger than two with Wiskott-Aldrich syndrome, due to receive a stem cell transplant. In DNA form, the CDR3 reads TGCGCCAGCAGACTAGAGGTCTGGGACATTCAGTACTTC. It yields the protein CASRLEVWDIQYF.